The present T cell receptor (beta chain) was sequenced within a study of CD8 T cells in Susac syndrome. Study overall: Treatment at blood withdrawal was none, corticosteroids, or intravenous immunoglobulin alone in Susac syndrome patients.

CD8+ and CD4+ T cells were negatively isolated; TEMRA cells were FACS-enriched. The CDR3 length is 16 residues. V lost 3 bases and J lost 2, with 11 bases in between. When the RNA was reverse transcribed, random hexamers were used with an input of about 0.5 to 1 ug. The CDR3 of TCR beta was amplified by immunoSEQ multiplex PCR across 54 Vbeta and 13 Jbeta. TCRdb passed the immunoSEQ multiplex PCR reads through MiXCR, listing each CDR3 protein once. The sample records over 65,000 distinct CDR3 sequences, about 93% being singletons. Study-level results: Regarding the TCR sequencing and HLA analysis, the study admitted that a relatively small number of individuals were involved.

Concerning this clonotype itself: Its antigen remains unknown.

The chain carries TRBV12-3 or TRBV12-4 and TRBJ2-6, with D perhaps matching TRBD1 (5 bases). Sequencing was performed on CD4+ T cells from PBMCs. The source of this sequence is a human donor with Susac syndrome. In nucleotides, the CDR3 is TGTGCCAGCAGTTTGGCAGGGCGACCTGGGGCCAACGTCCTGACTTTC. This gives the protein CASSLAGRPGANVLTF.